Below are 22 T cell receptor beta chains sequenced from a single sample in a study of OX40 agonist ivuxolimab in advanced cancers. The assay was immunoSEQ multiplex PCR, and TCRdb's table has in-frame clones only and misses some. Counted here are 77,000 or so clones, around 94% occurring once; the ten biggest clones make up 20%. The sample was CD4+ or CD8+ T cells sorted from blood, taken in a trial of the OX40 agonist ivuxolimab. The origin of the receptors is an adult with an advanced solid tumor such as melanoma, head and neck, liver or kidney cancer.

V gene TRBV28 combines with J gene TRBJ2-7; 9 bases are a match to TRBD1. The CDR3 is 14 amino acids. J gave up 2 bases and V 3 bases, and 2 bases lay outside the gene matches. Germline V lookup: CDR1 MDHEN, CDR2 SYDVKM. The CDR3 loop is CASSFGTGTYEQYF. CDR3 coding DNA: TGTGCCAGCAGTTTCGGGACAGGGACCTACGAGCAGTACTTC.

The chain is built from TRBV9 and TRBJ1-3, with D unresolved. CDR1 is SGDLS, CDR2 YYNGEE, per germline. The germline V and J ends were trimmed by 3 bases and 4 bases, with 8 bases remaining between them. The CDR3 is 13 residues long. CDR3 sequence: CASSGLEGNTIYF. CDR3 coding DNA: TGTGCCAGCAGCGGACTAGAGGGAAACACCATATATTTT.

This clone came up once. The rearrangement uses TRBV6-5 and TRBJ2-7; TRBD2 agrees at 9 bases. The V segment lost 0 bases and the J segment 6 bases; nucleotides outside the gene matches: 9. Germline V lookup: CDR1 MNHEY, CDR2 SVGAGI. The CDR3 has 16 residues. As DNA, the CDR3 is TGTGCCAGCAGTTACTCGAATAAAGCGGGAGGTTCCGAGCAGTACTTC. As protein: CASSYSNKAGGSEQYF.

J is TRBJ2-4 and V is TRBV4-2; 10 positions agree with TRBD1. Germline assignment: CDR1 LGHNA and CDR2 YNFKEQ. The CDR3 is 16 residues long. The J segment lost 5 bases and the V segment lost 0 bases, leaving 4 bases of the junction unmatched. CDR3 DNA: TGTGCCAGCAGCCAAGATGAGACAGGGGGCCAAAACATTCAGTACTTC. This encodes CASSQDETGGQNIQYF.

V and J are TRBV29-1 and TRBJ2-7; D might be TRBD2 (6 bases). Between the trimmed V and J ends, which lost 0 bases and 6 bases, there was a span of 6 bases. Germline V gene lookup returns CDR1 SQVTM and CDR2 ANQGSEA. This CDR3 region has 11 residues. As DNA, the CDR3 is TGCAGCGTTGAAGAGGGGGGCGAGCAGTACTTC. Its translation is CSVEEGGEQYF.

The rearrangement links TRBV9 to TRBJ1-2, with 9 bases fitting TRBD1. This CDR3 is built from 18 residues. The V and J ends lost 0 bases and 5 bases, in that order; junction bases with no gene match: 14. The germline gives CDR1 SGDLS, CDR2 YYNGEE. This CDR3 reads CASSVERTGATPLYGYTF. As DNA, the CDR3 is TGTGCCAGCAGCGTAGAGAGGACAGGGGCGACACCACTTTATGGCTACACCTTC.

In this sample, this clone turned up once. The chain joins TRBV29-1 to TRBJ2-7; 7 positions agree with TRBD1. J gave up 2 bases and V 4 bases, and 2 bases lay outside the gene matches. This CDR3 has 12 residues. CDR1 and CDR2 from the germline V gene are SQVTM and ANQGSEA. The CDR3 coding sequence is TGCAGCGTTGCTGGACAGGCCTACGAGCAGTACTTC. The encoded protein is CSVAGQAYEQYF.

The chain links TRBV6-1 to TRBJ2-1, with TRBD1 identical over 7 bases. After removal of 1 base from V and 5 bases from J, the junction contained 14 bases not matched to a gene. This CDR3 contains 18 residues. CDR1 is MNHNS, CDR2 SASEGT, per germline. The CDR3 loop is CASSEGGKGAGGNNEQFF. In DNA, the CDR3 is TGTGCCAGCAGTGAAGGGGGGAAGGGGGCAGGGGGAAACAATGAGCAGTTCTTC.

This clone was detected only once. V gene TRBV4-3 combines with J gene TRBJ2-1; either TRBD1 or TRBD2 may fit D (6 bases each). Germline CDR1 LGHNA, CDR2 YSLEER. The V gene lost 4 bases and the J gene lost 7 bases, with 20 bases spanning the gap. The CDR3 is 16 amino acids. Here the CDR3 reads CASSRRLTGARNEQFF. The CDR3, as DNA: TGCGCCAGCAGCCGACGACTAACGGGGGCAAGAAATGAGCAGTTCTTC.

V is TRBV4-3 and J is TRBJ2-5; D remains ambiguous. Germline assignment: CDR1 LGHNA and CDR2 YSLEER. The CDR3 length is 13 residues. The ends were cut back, 4 bases at V and 2 bases at J, with 8 bases in the middle. CDR3 amino acids: CASSPAKQETQYF. In nucleotides, the CDR3 is TGCGCCAGCAGCCCGGCTAAACAAGAGACCCAGTACTTC.

This chain links TRBV27 with TRBJ2-7, with D possibly called TRBD1 or TRBD2 (5 bases each). Germline V gene data show CDR1 as MNHEY and CDR2 as SMNVEV (reference sequence). This CDR3 is 14 amino acids long. V lost 3 bases to trimming and J lost 10 bases, with 19 bases between them. The CDR3 protein is CASSFPGPHQPQYF. CDR3 nucleotides: TGTGCCAGCAGTTTTCCGGGACCCCATCAGCCCCAGTACTTC.

The genes are TRBV9 and TRBJ1-2; D remains ambiguous. From germline, CDR1 is SGDLS and CDR2 YYNGEE. Trimming took off 0 bases at V and 0 bases at J, with 12 bases between the two ends. This CDR3 is built from 16 residues. CDR3 residues: CASSVVEGLPNYGYTF. Here the CDR3 DNA reads TGTGCCAGCAGCGTAGTAGAAGGGCTGCCTAACTATGGCTACACCTTC.

The rearrangement uses TRBV5-6 and TRBJ2-1; TRBD2 agrees at 9 bases. The CDR3 has 16 amino acids. Trimming took 3 bases from V and 6 from J; bases not matched to a gene: 10. CDR1 is SGHDT, CDR2 YYEEEE, per germline. CDR3: CASSSPLSGGFNEQFF. The CDR3, as DNA: TGTGCCAGCAGCTCCCCACTAAGCGGGGGGTTCAATGAGCAGTTCTTC. Full variable domain (rest looked up from reference TRBV5-6 and TRBJ2-1): DAGVTQSPTHLIKTRGQQVTLRCSPKSGHDTVSWYQQALGQGPQFIFQYYEEEERQRGNFPDRFSGHQFPNYSSELNVNALLLGDSALYLCASSSPLSGGFNEQFFGPGTRLTVL.

This chain joins TRBV29-1 and TRBJ1-1; D gene uncertain. Germline V gives CDR1 SQVTM, CDR2 ANQGSEA. The CDR3 runs to 12 residues. Trimming stripped 4 bases from V and 13 bases from J, with 19 bases between. This chain's CDR3 is CSVGASLEPGFF. The CDR3 DNA follows: TGCAGCGTTGGCGCCTCTCTAGAACCCGGTTTCTTT.

The gene calls are TRBV5-4 and TRBJ2-7; TRBD1 aligns across 9 bases. V gave up 4 bases and J gave up 5 bases; unmatched junction bases: 10. Germline V lookup: CDR1 SGHNT, CDR2 YYREEE (reference sequence). This CDR3 comprises 15 residues. The chain's CDR3 is CASSPTGGGQHEQYF. As DNA, the CDR3 is TGTGCCAGCAGCCCCACAGGGGGCGGACAGCACGAGCAGTACTTC.

This rearrangement joins TRBV2 to TRBJ1-3; D gene uncertain. With 5 bases removed from V and 8 bases from J, the gap between germline ends came to 16 bases. The CDR3 extends over 14 amino acids. The germline CDR1 and CDR2 sequences are SNHLY and FYNNEI. The CDR3 DNA is TGTGCCAGCAGTTACGGGCTACAGAGGGACACCATATATTTT. Its protein product is CASSYGLQRDTIYF.

The chain joins TRBV9 to TRBJ1-1; the match to TRBD1 covers 8 bases. Germline V gene lookup returns CDR1 SGDLS and CDR2 YYNGEE. The length of the CDR3 is 16 residues. V dropped 0 bases and J dropped 3; count of bases not matched to a gene: 7. Here the CDR3 reads CASSVVSGRGHTEAFF. In DNA, the CDR3 is TGTGCCAGCAGCGTAGTCAGCGGCAGGGGGCACACTGAAGCTTTCTTT.

The chain combines TRBV25-1 with TRBJ2-2, with D hard to call. CDR3 length: 13 residues. CDR1 and CDR2 (germline): MGHDK, SYGVNS. Trimming took off 6 bases at V and 4 bases at J, with 9 bases between the two ends. Here the CDR3 reads CASRVPSTGELFF. The DNA for the CDR3 is TGTGCCAGCAGGGTTCCATCCACCGGGGAGCTGTTTTTT.

The chain has TRBV11-2 and TRBJ1-2, with 10 bases fitting TRBD1. V lost 5 bases and J lost 4; bases outside the gene matches: 13. The CDR3 is 17 residues long. The germline V gene encodes CDR1 SGHAT and CDR2 FQNNGV. The CDR3 DNA reads as TGTGCCAGCAGCCCCTCAGACAGGGGGCCTCCCCTCTATGGCTACACCTTC. Its translation: CASSPSDRGPPLYGYTF.

The V and J genes are TRBV10-1 and TRBJ2-3; no clear D gene. V was trimmed by 9 bases and J by 4 bases, leaving 14 bases between them. Per germline, CDR1 WNHNN and CDR2 SYGVQD (reference sequence). The CDR3 totals 13 residues. The CDR3 coding sequence is TGCGCCAGAGAGCCCTCCAGGTCAGATACGCAGTATTTT. Translated: CAREPSRSDTQYF.

CDR3 sequence: CASSSEDTQYF. In nucleotides, the CDR3 is TGTGCCAGCAGTTCAGAAGATACGCAGTATTTT. The J gene is TRBJ2-3, the V gene TRBV27; no definite D call. V lost 4 bases and J lost 5, with 4 bases in between. From germline, CDR1 is MNHEY and CDR2 SMNVEV (reference sequence). This CDR3 region has 11 residues.

The genes are TRBV11-2 and TRBJ2-3; maybe TRBD2 (6 bases). Germline CDR1 SGHAT, CDR2 FQNNGV. The CDR3 loop spans 17 amino acids. Trimming removed 2 bases at V and 4 bases at J, with 19 bases between. CDR3 nucleotide sequence: TGTGCCAGCAGCTTAAGGCCGGTTTGGGACTCAGCAGATACGCAGTATTTT. Protein product: CASSLRPVWDSADTQYF. The full variable domain, rest sourced from reference TRBV11-2 and TRBJ2-3, is EAGVAQSPRYKIIEKRQSVAFWCNPISGHATLYWYQQILGQGPKLLIQFQNNGVVDDSQLPKDRFSAERLKGVDSTLKIQPAKLEDSAVYLCASSLRPVWDSADTQYFGPGTRLTVL.